A selection of T cell receptor beta chains follows, all from one sample in a study of patients and donors after allogeneic stem cell transplantation. TCRdb used MiXCR to reprocess the RT-PCR reads, holding one entry per CDR3 protein. The top ten hold 26% of the sample, which has under 200,000 distinct CDR3 sequences, about 24% seen once. Material for sequencing was blood, either unsorted or a sorted T cell fraction (not recorded which). The receptor source for this set is a human donor who was either an allogeneic HSCT recipient or a stem cell or donor lymphocyte infusion donor (not recorded which). It is not recorded whose cells these are; they may come from a transplant donor. The CDR3 runs from the conserved cysteine through the conserved F or W. D genes are given only for firm matches. The listing skips clone size in some rows; elsewhere it reads once, few, many or a size class.

>NA|TRBV5-1|TRBJ2-3|NA
CASSPNRPTSTDTQYF
TGCGCCAGCAGCCCCAACAGGCCCACTAGCACAGATACGCAGTATTTT
>NA|TRBV7-2|TRBJ2-3|many
CASSNTTQWWGDTQYF
TGTGCCAGCAGCAACACAACCCAATGGTGGGGAGATACGCAGTATTTT
>NA|TRBV29-1|TRBJ2-3|NA
CSVDWQGNTDTQYF
TGCAGCGTGGACTGGCAGGGGAACACAGATACGCAGTATTTT
>NA|TRBV20-1|TRBJ1-5|few
CSARPSGGAQPQHF
TGCAGTGCTAGACCCAGTGGAGGGGCTCAGCCCCAGCATTTT
>NA|TRBV5-1|TRBJ1-6|NA
CASSLRQNSPLHF
TGCGCCAGCAGCCTAAGACAGAATTCACCCCTCCACTTT
>NA|TRBV19|TRBJ1-6|NA
CASRDPSYNSPLHF
TGTGCCAGTAGGGATCCTTCGTATAATTCACCCCTCCACTTT
>NA|TRBV12-3/TRBV12-4|TRBJ2-3|NA
CASSSGTWSTDTQYF
TGTGCCAGCAGTTCAGGGACTTGGAGCACAGATACGCAGTATTTT
>TRBD2|TRBV20-1|TRBJ2-1|few
CSARDLGRVSYNEQFF
TGCAGTGCTAGAGATCTTGGGAGGGTTTCCTACAATGAGCAGTTCTTC
>TRBD2|TRBV20-1|TRBJ2-2|few
CSARSITSGNTGELFF
TGCAGTGCCCGATCGATTACTAGCGGGAACACCGGGGAGCTGTTTTTT
>TRBD2|TRBV20-1|TRBJ2-7|NA
CSAQGTSGGPYEQYF
TGCAGTGCTCAGGGAACTAGCGGGGGGCCTTACGAGCAGTACTTC